The 26 T cell receptor beta chains below all came from one sample that was sequenced in a study of blood T cell repertoires in COVID-19. Method: immunoSEQ multiplex PCR; TCRdb's copy keeps in-frame clones and lacks some. This sample has tens of thousands of clones; roughly 88% occur once, and the top ten carry approximately 5.1%. Material: peripheral blood. Source of these receptors: a human donor in a cohort sampled during active COVID-19.

The V call is TRBV19, the J call TRBJ2-3; TRBD1 is a possible D gene (6 bases). Per the germline V gene, CDR1 is LNHDA and CDR2 is SQIVND (reference sequence). This CDR3 contains 15 residues. Trimming removed 6 bases from V and 0 bases from J, with 13 bases in between. CDR3 sequence: CASSPGTLSTDTQYF. CDR3 sequence (DNA): TGTGCCAGTAGCCCCGGGACACTGAGCACAGATACGCAGTATTTT.

The chain recombines TRBV11-2 with TRBJ2-3; 8 nucleotides agree with TRBD1. The CDR3 is made up of 17 amino acids. The V gene's germline CDR1 is SGHAT and CDR2 FQNNGV. V was pared by 1 base and J by 1 base, with 7 bases of the junction left unmatched. CDR3 amino acids: CASSLGTGFRGTDTQYF. CDR3 bases: TGTGCCAGCAGCTTAGGGACAGGGTTTCGGGGCACAGATACGCAGTATTTT.

The chain carries TRBV18 and TRBJ1-3; D call uncertain. The CDR3 loop spans 14 amino acids. Germline V gene sequence: CDR1 KGHSH, CDR2 LQKENI. V was pared by 3 bases and J by 0 bases, with 6 bases between. The DNA for the CDR3 is TGTGCCAGCTCACCTTACGGCTCTGGAAACACCATATATTTT. This translates into CASSPYGSGNTIYF.

V gene TRBV25-1 combines with J gene TRBJ2-7, with unresolved D. There are 13 residues in the CDR3. Germline V gene data show CDR1 as MGHDK and CDR2 as SYGVNS. V was shortened by 2 bases and J by 1 base, with 6 bases between the two germline ends. The DNA for the CDR3 is TGTGCCAGCAGTGAAGGCCCTTCCTACGAGCAGTACTTC. Protein sequence: CASSEGPSYEQYF.

J is TRBJ2-3 and V is TRBV30; 7 nucleotides agree with TRBD2. Germline V lookup: CDR1 GTSNPN, CDR2 SVGIG (reference sequence). The trim removed 2 bases at V and 2 bases at J, leaving 4 bases unmatched. This CDR3 is built from 14 residues. Here the CDR3 DNA reads TGTGCCTGGAGTACCAGCGGGACCACAGATACGCAGTATTTT. It is translated as CAWSTSGTTDTQYF.

The J gene is TRBJ2-3, the V gene TRBV6-6, with D maybe TRBD2 (5 bases). Per germline, CDR1 MNHNY and CDR2 SVGAGI (reference sequence). V lost 2 bases, J lost 3 bases, and 6 bases lay in between. This CDR3 region has 13 residues. In DNA form, the CDR3 reads TGTGCCAGCAGTTACGGAGGAACAGATACGCAGTATTTT. Encoded protein: CASSYGGTDTQYF.

The chain is built from TRBV19 and TRBJ2-3, with 11 bases matching TRBD2. J was trimmed by 1 base and V by 7 bases; bases with no gene match: 10. CDR3 length: 17 amino acids. Germline lookup yields CDR1 LNHDA and CDR2 SQIVND (reference sequence). CDR3 region: CASTVAGGPGRTDTQYF. CDR3 nucleotides: TGTGCCAGTACGGTAGCGGGGGGGCCGGGGCGCACAGATACGCAGTATTTT.

The chain has TRBV5-4 and TRBJ2-4; a weak D match, TRBD1 (7 bases). CDR3 length: 16 residues. V lost 4 bases to trimming and J lost 1 base, with 15 bases between them. The germline gives CDR1 SGHNT, CDR2 YYREEE (reference sequence). The CDR3 DNA sequence: TGTGCCAGCAGCCCGCCAGGGGGGCGGGCCAAAAACATTCAGTACTTC. Amino acids: CASSPPGGRAKNIQYF.

The chain has TRBV5-1 and TRBJ2-5, with D possibly TRBD1 on 6 matching bases. CDR1 is SGHRS and CDR2 is YFSETQ in the germline V gene. The CDR3 length is 15 residues. V gave up 4 bases and J gave up 0 bases, with 13 bases separating them. The CDR3 DNA reads as TGCGCCAGCAGCGGACAGAGACAGTACCAAGAGACCCAGTACTTC. Translation: CASSGQRQYQETQYF. Using reference TRBV5-1 and TRBJ2-5 for the parts outside the CDR3, the full variable domain is KAGVTQTPRYLIKTRGQQVTLSCSPISGHRSVSWYQQTPGQGLQFLFEYFSETQRNKGNFPGRFSGRQFSNSRSEMNVSTLELGDSALYLCASSGQRQYQETQYFGPGTRLLVL.

V is TRBV5-6 and J is TRBJ2-4; tentatively, D is TRBD1 (5 bases). The germline V and J ends were trimmed by 4 bases and 7 bases, with 9 bases remaining between them. CDR3 length: 12 residues. Germline V gene lookup returns CDR1 SGHDT and CDR2 YYEEEE. The CDR3 region has the DNA TGTGCCAGCAGCCAAGGGGCGAACATTCAGTACTTC. Translation: CASSQGANIQYF.

As to this clone: The junction does not match germline at one end; this may be a read error. The V gene is TRBV7-2, the J gene TRBJ1-5; 10 positions match TRBD1. The CDR3 is 16 residues long. The V gene's germline CDR1 is SGHTA and CDR2 FQGNSA. As DNA, the CDR3 is TGTGCCAGCAGCCTAGCCGGGACAGGGGCCCATCAGCCCCAGCATTTT. Translation gives CASSLAGTGAHQPQHF. Full variable domain (rest looked up from reference TRBV7-2 and TRBJ1-5): GAGVSQSPSNKVTEKGKDVELRCDPISGHTALYWYRQSLGQGLEFLIYFQGNSAPDKSGLPSDRFSAERTGGSVSTLTIQRTQQEDSAVYLCASSLAGTGAHQPQHFGDGTRLSIL.

This clone has just a few counts. The chain has TRBV18 and TRBJ1-1; the match to TRBD1 covers 7 bases. Germline values: CDR1 KGHSH, CDR2 LQKENI. V lost 6 bases, J lost 5 bases, and 9 bases stayed unmatched. The CDR3 length is 14 residues. CDR3 coding DNA: TGTGCCAGCTCCCCTGCTAGGACAGGAACTGAAGCTTTCTTT. Translated: CASSPARTGTEAFF.

This clone was picked up one time. The V call is TRBV7-9, the J call TRBJ2-7; D may match TRBD1 or TRBD2 (5 bases each). This CDR3 has 14 amino acids. CDR1 SEHNR and CDR2 FQNEAQ come from the germline V gene (reference sequence). Deletions cut 5 bases from V and 2 bases from J, with 13 bases between. The CDR3 DNA is TGTGCCAGCAGCAGGGGCGGAGGCACCTACGAGCAGTACTTC. It encodes CASSRGGGTYEQYF.

About this clone: The DNA is omitted, as the CDR3 cannot be located on it reliably, and the CDR3 follows TCRdb's listing. This chain connects TRBV28 to TRBJ2-7; the table's D gene call, TRBD2, was not cross checked with the DNA. The CDR3 contains 13 residues when both ends are counted. Germline V lookup: CDR1 MDHEN, CDR2 SYDVKM. The CDR3 spells CASTSGASYEQYF.

This clone was picked up a small number of times. The rearrangement joins TRBV5-4 to TRBJ2-7, with 11 bases identical to TRBD1. Germline CDR1 SGHNT, CDR2 YYREEE (reference sequence). Germline trimming cut 4 bases from V and 7 bases from J; bases unmatched to any gene: 10. This CDR3 is built from 15 residues. CDR3 bases: TGTGCCAGCAGCCTAAGGGACAGGGGGTTGGCGGAGCAGTACTTC. It yields the protein CASSLRDRGLAEQYF.

This clone was recorded only once. This chain uses TRBV7-2 with TRBJ1-5; D not certain. Germline loops: CDR1 SGHTA, CDR2 FQGNSA. V was cut by 5 bases and J by 7 bases, with 18 bases left in between. This CDR3 is 15 amino acids long. The CDR3 DNA reads as TGTGCCAGCAGCCCCGTAAGCGGGCCTGGGCAGCCCCAGCATTTT. It yields the protein CASSPVSGPGQPQHF.

The chain's CDR3 is CATSSSGGGTDTQYF. CDR3 nucleotide sequence: TGTGCCACCTCTTCCTCGGGAGGAGGTACAGATACGCAGTATTTT. The V gene is TRBV24-1, the J gene TRBJ2-3; the match to TRBD2 covers 7 bases. This CDR3 is built from 15 residues. The germline V gene has CDR1 KGHDR and CDR2 SFDVKD. The junction had 11 bases not matched to a gene; V was cut back by 9 bases and J by 3 bases.

This clone was detected only once. The chain combines TRBV28 with TRBJ2-5, with 12 bases matching TRBD2. The CDR3 length is 15 residues. The germline gives CDR1 MDHEN, CDR2 SYDVKM. Unmatched junction bases numbered 4, after V lost 4 bases and J lost 4 bases. The DNA of the CDR3 is TGTGCCAGCAGTTACCCGACTAGCGGGAGAGAGACCCAGTACTTC. The encoded protein is CASSYPTSGRETQYF.

The J gene is TRBJ2-5, the V gene TRBV5-1; possibly TRBD1 for D (5 bases). This CDR3 spans 14 amino acids. Trimming pared 0 bases from V and 5 bases from J, leaving 11 bases between. Per germline, CDR1 SGHRS and CDR2 YFSETQ. As DNA, the CDR3 is TGCGCCAGCAGCTTGGGGGGCGCGATGGAGACCCAGTACTTC. Protein: CASSLGGAMETQYF. Full variable domain (rest looked up from reference TRBV5-1 and TRBJ2-5): KAGVTQTPRYLIKTRGQQVTLSCSPISGHRSVSWYQQTPGQGLQFLFEYFSETQRNKGNFPGRFSGRQFSNSRSEMNVSTLELGDSALYLCASSLGGAMETQYFGPGTRLLVL.

The rearrangement uses TRBV27 and TRBJ2-3, with 9 bases lining up with TRBD2. CDR3 length: 16 residues. V lost 6 bases and J lost 1; bases outside the gene matches: 8. The germline V gene encodes CDR1 MNHEY and CDR2 SMNVEV (reference sequence). The CDR3 DNA reads TGTGCCAGCAGCCCCGGGGCTAGCGGGGGCACAGATACGCAGTATTTT. This sequence encodes CASSPGASGGTDTQYF.

This rearrangement joins TRBV9 to TRBJ1-1; D remains ambiguous. Germline assignment: CDR1 SGDLS and CDR2 YYNGEE. The CDR3 spans 13 residues. Between the trimmed V and J ends, which lost 0 bases and 1 base, there was a span of 4 bases. In DNA, the CDR3 is TGTGCCAGCAGCGTAGCGGGGAACACTGAAGCTTTCTTT. Its translation: CASSVAGNTEAFF.

This clone occurred a few times. J is TRBJ2-1 and V is TRBV6-1; 10 positions match TRBD1. Germline assignment: CDR1 MNHNS and CDR2 SASEGT. Germline trimming cut 1 base from V and 8 bases from J; bases unmatched to any gene: 2. This CDR3 comprises 14 residues. The CDR3 reads CASSEGGQGYEQFF. As DNA, the CDR3 is TGTGCCAGCAGTGAAGGGGGACAGGGGTATGAGCAGTTCTTC.

The V gene is TRBV3-1 (or the pseudogene TRBV3-2), the J gene TRBJ2-7; D gene uncertain. Germline V gene data show CDR1 as LGHDT and CDR2 as YNNKEL (reference sequence). CDR3 size: 16 residues. V was trimmed by 0 bases and J by 3 bases, leaving 15 bases between them. This CDR3 is CASSQDSRRLNYEQYF. DNA of the CDR3: TGTGCCAGCAGCCAAGATTCGAGGCGTCTAAACTACGAGCAGTACTTC.

The V gene is TRBV2, the J gene TRBJ1-2; D possibly corresponds to TRBD1 (6 bases). The V and J ends lost 4 bases and 4 bases respectively, with 10 bases between them. Looked up from germline, CDR1 is SNHLY and CDR2 is FYNNEI. The CDR3 length is 13 residues. DNA of the CDR3: TGTGCCAGCAGTGGTGCGGGGGCCTATGGCTACACCTTC. It codes for CASSGAGAYGYTF.

The J gene is TRBJ2-7, the V gene TRBV7-6, with 8 bases identical to TRBD2. Germline V CDR1 and CDR2: SGHVS, FNYEAQ. With 4 bases clipped from V and 4 bases from J, the junction kept 18 bases outside the gene matches. This CDR3 has 18 residues. Here the CDR3 reads CASSSKPSGGASSYEQYF. CDR3 coding DNA: TGTGCCAGCAGCTCTAAACCCTCGGGAGGGGCGTCTTCGTACGAGCAGTACTTC.

This sequence joins TRBV6-5 and TRBJ1-2; D possibly corresponds to TRBD1 (6 bases). In germline, CDR1 is MNHEY, CDR2 SVGAGI. V was cut by 6 bases and J by 4 bases, with 18 bases left in between. This CDR3 spans 15 amino acids. The CDR3 nucleotides are TGTGCCAGCAGCTCGCCGACTCTAGGGGGCTATGGCTACACCTTC. It codes for CASSSPTLGGYGYTF.